The rows below give T cell receptor beta chains drawn from one sample of a study of naive and memory T cell subsets. TCRdb used MiXCR to reprocess the UMI-ligation and nested PCR reads, holding one entry per CDR3 protein. The sample gives 140,000 to 150,000 distinct CDR3 sequences, about a sixth of which show up once; around 0.14% is in the top ten. The sample comprised naive CD4+ T cells from blood. The receptor source for this set is a human donor in good health. CDR3s include the opening cysteine and the closing phenylalanine or tryptophan. D genes are given only for firm matches. The size entry is marked missing in some rows and otherwise reads once, few, many or a size class.

size	J	V	D	CDR3	DNA
.	TRBJ2-3	TRBV11-2	.	CASSQTGITDTQYF	TGTGCCAGCAGCCAGACGGGAATAACAGATACGCAGTATTTT
.	TRBJ1-2	TRBV7-9	TRBD1	CASSQGQGSNYGYTF	TGTGCCAGCAGCCAAGGACAGGGAAGTAACTATGGCTACACCTTC
many	TRBJ2-5	TRBV2	.	CASKQLQETQYF	TGTGCCAGCAAACAACTGCAAGAGACCCAGTACTTC
few	TRBJ2-7	TRBV12-3/TRBV12-4	.	CASSLKAYSYEQYF	TGTGCCAGCAGTTTAAAAGCGTACTCCTACGAGCAGTACTTC
few	TRBJ2-1	TRBV29-1	.	CSVPGTLSYNEQFF	TGCAGCGTTCCGGGGACTCTCTCCTACAATGAGCAGTTCTTC
few	TRBJ2-1	TRBV2	TRBD2	CASSSSSGRRLEQFF	TGTGCCAGCAGTTCATCTAGCGGGAGACGTCTTGAGCAGTTCTTC
few	TRBJ2-1	TRBV12-3/TRBV12-4	.	CASSPRMGKVGNEQFF	TGTGCCAGCAGTCCCAGGATGGGGAAGGTGGGGAATGAGCAGTTCTTC
.	TRBJ2-5	TRBV18	.	CASSERDGKETQYF	TGTGCCAGCTCAGAGAGGGACGGAAAAGAGACCCAGTACTTC
.	TRBJ1-5	TRBV29-1	TRBD1	CSVQATGGDQPQHF	TGCAGCGTCCAGGCGACAGGGGGCGACCAGCCCCAGCATTTT
few	TRBJ1-1	TRBV7-9	.	CASSVGNLNTEAFF	TGTGCCAGCAGCGTAGGGAACCTGAACACTGAAGCTTTCTTT
.	TRBJ1-2	TRBV3-1	TRBD1	CASSQDLRTGDGYTF	TGTGCCAGCAGCCAAGATCTCAGGACAGGGGACGGCTACACCTTC
.	TRBJ1-5	TRBV15	.	CATSRDSFAARVQPQHF	TGTGCCACCAGCAGAGATTCCTTCGCAGCCAGGGTACAGCCCCAGCATTTT
.	TRBJ1-1	TRBV18	TRBD1	CASSTGTGGFDTEAFF	TGTGCCAGCTCAACCGGGACAGGGGGCTTCGACACTGAAGCTTTCTTT
few	TRBJ2-7	TRBV9	.	CASSVGLASYEQYF	TGTGCCAGCAGCGTAGGGTTAGCCTCCTACGAGCAGTACTTC
.	TRBJ1-4	TRBV20-1	.	CSAGPGTGEKLFF	TGCAGTGCTGGTCCGGGAACTGGTGAAAAACTGTTTTTT
few	TRBJ2-3	TRBV10-2	.	CASSKIGPRRGDTQYF	TGCGCCAGCAGTAAAATTGGCCCCAGGAGGGGAGATACGCAGTATTTT
.	TRBJ1-2	TRBV20-1	TRBD1	CSAAGTGYGYTF	TGCAGTGCTGCCGGGACAGGGTATGGCTACACCTTC
.	TRBJ2-6	TRBV7-8	TRBD2	CASSLTSGNSGANVLTF	TGTGCCAGCAGCTTAACTAGCGGGAACTCTGGGGCCAACGTCCTGACTTTC
few	TRBJ2-2	TRBV2	.	CASSAEGLNTGELFF	TGTGCCAGCAGTGCGGAGGGGCTGAACACCGGGGAGCTGTTTTTT
few	TRBJ2-1	TRBV2	.	CASSENRLQGNEQFF	TGTGCCAGCAGTGAAAACAGGCTCCAGGGTAATGAGCAGTTCTTC
few	TRBJ2-3	TRBV7-2	TRBD1	CASSPRQGTDTQYF	TGTGCCAGCAGCCCCCGACAGGGAACGGATACGCAGTATTTT
few	TRBJ2-1	TRBV5-1	TRBD1	CASSLVGTGGFNEQFF	TGCGCCAGCAGCTTGGTCGGGACAGGGGGTTTCAATGAGCAGTTCTTC
.	TRBJ2-6	TRBV5-1	.	CASSLGQTSGANVLTF	TGCGCCAGCAGCTTGGGACAGACCTCTGGGGCCAACGTCCTGACTTTC
few	TRBJ2-5	TRBV20-1	TRBD1	CSATDRWTQETQYF	TGCAGTGCTACGGACAGGTGGACCCAAGAGACCCAGTACTTC
.	TRBJ2-7	TRBV21-1	.	CASSLLNYEQYF	TGTGCCAGCAGCCTTCTCAATTACGAGCAGTACTTC
.	TRBJ2-2	TRBV5-1	.	CASTPPGETGELFF	TGCGCCAGCACCCCCCCCGGGGAGACCGGGGAGCTGTTTTTT
few	TRBJ2-2	TRBV2	.	CASRRTTGRNTGELFF	TGTGCCAGCAGAAGAACGACGGGCCGCAACACCGGGGAGCTGTTTTTT
.	TRBJ1-2	TRBV7-9	.	CASRGGTGAGSKNTYGYTF	TGTGCCAGCAGAGGTGGAACAGGAGCCGGTTCCAAGAATACCTATGGCTACACCTTC
once	TRBJ2-3	TRBV13	TRBD2	CASSFRTSGYTDTQYF	TGTGCCAGCAGCTTTCGGACTAGCGGATACACAGATACGCAGTATTTT